This TCR beta chain was recovered during a study of patients and donors after allogeneic stem cell transplantation. The CDR3 runs to 11 residues. Germline V CDR1 and CDR2: SGHRS, YFSETQ. V lost 4 bases and J lost 3, with 5 bases in between. TCRdb independently ran MiXCR on the RT-PCR reads; one entry per CDR3 protein. The table records about a million distinct CDR3 sequences, 18% of them present only once. This clonotype was counted only a few times. The chain is built from TRBV5-1 and TRBJ2-7; no clear D gene. Sequencing input: blood, either unsorted or a sorted T cell fraction (not recorded which). This TCR came from a human donor who was either an allogeneic HSCT recipient or a stem cell or donor lymphocyte infusion donor (not recorded which). It is not recorded whose cells these are; they may come from a transplant donor. The CDR3 spells CASSNFYEQYF. Here the CDR3 DNA reads TGCGCCAGCAGCAATTTCTACGAGCAGTACTTC.